The sequence of this TCR beta chain was determined in a study of T cells in women clearing cervical HPV infection. HPV was found by MY09/MY11 PCR and dot-blot genotyping. The table came from immunoSEQ multiplex PCR; TCRdb's copy has only in-frame clones and leaves some out. This sample's clone table lists 25,000 to 30,000 clones. The CDR3 is 15 residues long. CDR1 SGHTA and CDR2 FQGNSA come from the germline V gene. For this clone: Its antigen is unknown. The sequenced fragment ends 3 residues before the CDR3 boundary, so the rest is inferred from the germline J gene.

Notes on the study in general: Combining TCR richness with V gene abundances gave about 0.87 AUC.

The receptor was isolated from a woman aged 18 to 75 with a cervical HPV16 infection that either progressed to CIN3+ or cleared (not recorded which). V gene TRBV7-2 combines with J gene TRBJ2-2; 8 nucleotides agree with TRBD1. The sequenced sample was blood buffy coat. The CDR3 sequence: CASRSGGSSNEKLFF. The sequenced CDR3 bases are TGTGCCAGCAGGTCAGGGGGCTCGTCTAATGAAAAG. Full variable domain (outside the CDR3, taken from reference TRBV7-2 and TRBJ2-2): GAGVSQSPSNKVTEKGKDVELRCDPISGHTALYWYRQSLGQGLEFLIYFQGNSAPDKSGLPSDRFSAERTGGSVSTLTIQRTQQEDSAVYLCASRSGGSSNEKLFFGEGSRLTVL.